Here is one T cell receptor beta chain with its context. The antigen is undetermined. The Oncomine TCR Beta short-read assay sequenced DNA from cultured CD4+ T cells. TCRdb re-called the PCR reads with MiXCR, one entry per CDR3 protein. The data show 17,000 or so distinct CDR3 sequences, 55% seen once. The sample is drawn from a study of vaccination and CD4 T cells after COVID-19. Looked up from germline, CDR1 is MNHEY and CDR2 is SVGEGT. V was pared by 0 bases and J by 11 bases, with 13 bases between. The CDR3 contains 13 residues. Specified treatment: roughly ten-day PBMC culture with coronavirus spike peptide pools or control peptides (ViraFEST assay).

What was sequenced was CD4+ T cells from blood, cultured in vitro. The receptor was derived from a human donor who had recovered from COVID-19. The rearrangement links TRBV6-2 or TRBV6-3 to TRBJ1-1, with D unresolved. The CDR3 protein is CASSYSIWVRAFF. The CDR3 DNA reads TGTGCCAGCAGTTACTCGATATGGGTGAGGGCTTTCTTT.